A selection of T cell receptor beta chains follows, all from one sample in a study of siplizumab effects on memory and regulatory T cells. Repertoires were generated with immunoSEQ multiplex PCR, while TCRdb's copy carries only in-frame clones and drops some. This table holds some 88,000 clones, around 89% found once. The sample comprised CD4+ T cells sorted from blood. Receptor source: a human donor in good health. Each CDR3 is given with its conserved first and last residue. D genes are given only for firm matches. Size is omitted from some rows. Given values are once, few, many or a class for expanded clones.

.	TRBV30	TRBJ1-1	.	CAWKFLNSEEAFF	TGTGCCTGGAAATTCCTCAACTCGGAGGAAGCTTTCTTT
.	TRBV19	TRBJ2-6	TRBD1	CASSTRQGKVGANVLTF	TGTGCCAGTAGTACCCGACAGGGTAAAGTTGGGGCCAACGTCCTGACTTTC
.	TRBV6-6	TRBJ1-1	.	CASSSPSGEAFF	TGTGCCAGCAGTTCCCCTTCGGGTGAAGCTTTCTTT
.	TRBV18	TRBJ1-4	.	CASSPGQTATNEKLFF	TGTGCCAGCTCACCGGGGCAGACTGCAACTAATGAAAAACTGTTTTTT
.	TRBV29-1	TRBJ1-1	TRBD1	CSAGPDRANTEAFF	TGCAGCGCGGGACCGGACAGGGCCAACACTGAAGCTTTCTTT
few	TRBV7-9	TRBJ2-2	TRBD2	CASSLSGASGRTGELFF	TGTGCCAGCAGCTTAAGTGGGGCTAGCGGGAGGACCGGGGAGCTGTTTTTT
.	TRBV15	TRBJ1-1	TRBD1	CATSNSYRGRITEAFF	TGTGCCACCAGCAATAGTTACAGGGGGCGGATCACTGAAGCTTTCTTT
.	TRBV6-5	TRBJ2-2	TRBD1	CASRLGQGTGGELFF	TGTGCCAGCAGGCTGGGACAGGGAACGGGCGGGGAGCTGTTTTTT
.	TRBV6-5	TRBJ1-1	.	CASSYSISGTGNEAFF	TGTGCCAGCAGTTACTCGATTTCCGGGACTGGGAATGAAGCTTTCTTT
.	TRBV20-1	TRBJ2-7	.	CSARWGYEQYF	TGCAGTGCTAGATGGGGCTACGAGCAGTACTTC
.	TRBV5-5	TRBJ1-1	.	CASSLGQRGNTEAFF	TGTGCCAGCAGCTTGGGACAGCGAGGGAACACTGAAGCTTTCTTT
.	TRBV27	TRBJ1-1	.	CASSFVGGPGTEAFF	TGTGCCAGCAGTTTTGTGGGGGGGCCGGGCACTGAAGCTTTCTTT
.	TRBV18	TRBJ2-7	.	CASSEGTQTLTYEQYF	TGTGCCAGCTCAGAGGGCACACAGACATTAACCTACGAGCAGTACTTC
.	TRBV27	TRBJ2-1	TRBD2	CASSRTSGYNEQFF	TGTGCCAGCAGCCGGACTAGCGGTTACAATGAGCAGTTCTTC
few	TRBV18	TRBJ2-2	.	CASSPKASNTGELFF	TGTGCCAGCTCACCAAAGGCCTCGAACACCGGGGAGCTGTTTTTT
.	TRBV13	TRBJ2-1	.	CASSRGIYNEQFF	TGTGCCAGCAGCAGGGGGATATACAATGAGCAGTTCTTC
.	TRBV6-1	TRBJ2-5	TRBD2	CASKIRLAPQETQYF	TGTGCCAGTAAGATTCGACTAGCTCCCCAAGAGACCCAGTACTTC
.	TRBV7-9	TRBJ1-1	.	CASSLGANTEAFF	TGTGCCAGCAGCTTAGGGGCAAACACTGAAGCTTTCTTT
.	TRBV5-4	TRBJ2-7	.	CASSLERGGYEQYF	TGTGCCAGCAGCTTGGAAAGGGGTGGCTACGAGCAGTACTTC
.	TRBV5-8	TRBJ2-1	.	CASSPASGISSYNEQFF	TGTGCCAGCAGCCCGGCCAGTGGCATCAGCTCCTACAATGAGCAGTTCTTC
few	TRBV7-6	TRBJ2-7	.	CASSLAVLTEQYF	TGTGCCAGCAGCTTAGCGGTTTTGACCGAGCAGTACTTC
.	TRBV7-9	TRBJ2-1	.	CASSRGAGTEQFF	TGTGCCAGCAGCCGGGGGGCGGGGACTGAGCAGTTCTTC
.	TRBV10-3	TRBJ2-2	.	CAIEGFTGELFF	TGTGCCATCGAAGGGTTCACCGGGGAGCTGTTTTTT
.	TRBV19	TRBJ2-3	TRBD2	CASRLAGNTDTQYF	TGTGCCAGCAGACTAGCGGGGAACACAGATACGCAGTATTTT
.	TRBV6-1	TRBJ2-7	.	CASSEADYEQYF	TGTGCCAGCAGTGAAGCGGACTACGAGCAGTACTTC
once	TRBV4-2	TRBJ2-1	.	CASSRPNLDEQFF	TGTGCCAGCAGCCGGCCCAATTTGGATGAGCAGTTCTTC
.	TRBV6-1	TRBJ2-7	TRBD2	CASSRTSGHYEQYF	TGTGCCAGCTCCCGGACTAGCGGACACTACGAGCAGTACTTC
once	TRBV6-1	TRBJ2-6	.	CASRVSGANVLTF	TGTGCCAGCAGGGTGTCCGGGGCCAACGTCCTGACTTTC
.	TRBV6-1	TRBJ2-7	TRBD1	CASRTGNSYEQYF	TGTGCCAGCAGGACAGGGAACTCCTACGAGCAGTACTTC
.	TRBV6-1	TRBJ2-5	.	CASSEDGHQLGQETQYF	TGTGCCAGCAGTGAAGATGGACACCAACTGGGGCAAGAGACCCAGTACTTC
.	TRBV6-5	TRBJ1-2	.	CASSRGYGYTF	TGTGCCAGCAGCCGAGGGTACGGCTACACCTTC
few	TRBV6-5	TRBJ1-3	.	CASSPPGGPGNTIYF	TGTGCCAGCAGTCCCCCTGGGGGGCCCGGAAACACCATATATTTT
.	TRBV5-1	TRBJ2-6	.	CASSLALGTGANVLTF	TGCGCCAGCAGCTTGGCCCTGGGAACCGGGGCCAACGTCCTGACTTTC
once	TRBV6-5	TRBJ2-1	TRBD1	CASSDRGGYNEQFF	TGTGCCAGCAGTGACAGGGGGGGTTACAATGAGCAGTTCTTC
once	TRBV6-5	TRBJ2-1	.	CASSYSYQRYNEQFF	TGTGCCAGCAGTTACTCGTACCAGCGGTACAATGAGCAGTTCTTC
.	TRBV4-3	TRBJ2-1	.	CASSYDRSSYNEQFF	TGCGCCAGCAGCTACGACAGGAGCTCCTACAATGAGCAGTTCTTC
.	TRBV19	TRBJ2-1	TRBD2	CASPPRGRDYNEQFF	TGTGCCAGCCCACCACGCGGGAGGGATTACAATGAGCAGTTCTTC
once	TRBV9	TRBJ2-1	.	CASSVGLGSSYNEQFF	TGTGCCAGCAGCGTAGGACTAGGCAGCTCCTACAATGAGCAGTTCTTC
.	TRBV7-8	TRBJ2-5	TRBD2	CASSVQGLAGVWRETQYF	TGTGCCAGCAGCGTCCAGGGACTAGCGGGAGTTTGGCGGGAGACCCAGTACTTC
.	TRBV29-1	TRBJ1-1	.	CSVFRIVPKMNTEAFF	TGCAGCGTTTTTCGGATTGTCCCCAAGATGAACACTGAAGCTTTCTTT
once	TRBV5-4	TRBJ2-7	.	CASSPRHSGYYEQYF	TGTGCCAGCAGCCCCCGACATTCGGGGTACTACGAGCAGTACTTC
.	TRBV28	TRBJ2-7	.	CASSSRRLLGYEQYF	TGTGCCAGCAGTTCTCGACGGTTGCTGGGGTACGAGCAGTACTTC
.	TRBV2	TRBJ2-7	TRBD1	CASNRRDRNSYEQYF	TGTGCCAGCAATAGACGGGACAGGAACTCCTACGAGCAGTACTTC
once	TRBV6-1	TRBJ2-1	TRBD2	CASRRTSGFLNEQFF	TGTGCCAGCAGGAGGACTAGCGGGTTTCTCAATGAGCAGTTCTTC
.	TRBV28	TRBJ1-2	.	CASSLSGYGYTF	TGTGCCAGCAGTTTATCGGGGTATGGCTACACCTTC
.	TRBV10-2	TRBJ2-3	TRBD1	CASSERGQDTQYF	TGCGCCAGCAGTGAGAGGGGGCAAGATACGCAGTATTTT
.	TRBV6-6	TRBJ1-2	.	CASSYSGRAYGYTF	TGTGCCAGCAGTTACTCGGGCAGGGCCTATGGCTACACCTTC
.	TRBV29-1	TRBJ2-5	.	CSVGFLLQETQYF	TGCAGCGTTGGGTTTTTACTCCAAGAGACCCAGTACTTC
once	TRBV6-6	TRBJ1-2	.	CASSGSWGSYGYTF	TGTGCCAGCAGCGGTTCATGGGGGTCCTATGGCTACACCTTC
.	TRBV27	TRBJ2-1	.	CASSPPNWLWREGGQFF	TGTGCCAGCAGTCCCCCGAACTGGTTGTGGCGGGAAGGGGGGCAGTTCTTC
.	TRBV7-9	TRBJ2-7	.	CASSLQYEQYF	TGTGCCAGCAGCTTACAGTACGAGCAGTACTTC
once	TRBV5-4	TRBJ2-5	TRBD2	CASSLGLAGGLQETQYF	TGTGCCAGCAGCCTTGGACTAGCGGGAGGGTTACAAGAGACCCAGTACTTC
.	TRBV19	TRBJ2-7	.	CASSIGPSTSYEQYF	TGTGCCAGTAGTATAGGCCCCAGTACTTCCTACGAGCAGTACTTC
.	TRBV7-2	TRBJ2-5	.	CASSLAWEETQYF	TGTGCCAGCAGCTTAGCCTGGGAAGAGACCCAGTACTTC